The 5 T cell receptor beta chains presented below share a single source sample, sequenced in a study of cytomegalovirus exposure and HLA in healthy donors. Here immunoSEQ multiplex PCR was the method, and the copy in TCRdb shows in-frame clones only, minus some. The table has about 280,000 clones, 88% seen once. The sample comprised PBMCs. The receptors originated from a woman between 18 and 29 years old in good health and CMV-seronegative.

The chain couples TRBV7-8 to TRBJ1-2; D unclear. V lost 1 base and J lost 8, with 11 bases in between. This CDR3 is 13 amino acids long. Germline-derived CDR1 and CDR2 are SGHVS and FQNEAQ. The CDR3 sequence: CASSLDLPGGYTF. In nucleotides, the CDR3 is TGTGCCAGCAGCTTAGATCTCCCGGGGGGCTACACCTTC.

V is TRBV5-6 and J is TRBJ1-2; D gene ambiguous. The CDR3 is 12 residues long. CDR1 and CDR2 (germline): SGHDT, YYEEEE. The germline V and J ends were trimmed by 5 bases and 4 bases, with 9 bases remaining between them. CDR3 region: CASRGVFYGYTF. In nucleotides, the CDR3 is TGTGCCAGCAGGGGAGTTTTCTATGGCTACACCTTC.

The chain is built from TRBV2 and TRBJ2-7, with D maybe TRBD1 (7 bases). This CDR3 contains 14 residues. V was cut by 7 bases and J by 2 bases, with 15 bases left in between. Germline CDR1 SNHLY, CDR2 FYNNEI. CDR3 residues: CASTMRDSPYEQYF. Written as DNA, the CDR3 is TGTGCCAGCACCATGCGGGACAGCCCCTACGAGCAGTACTTC. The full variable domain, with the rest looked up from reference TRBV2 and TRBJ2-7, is EPEVTQTPSHQVTQMGQEVILRCVPISNHLYFYWYRQILGQKVEFLVSFYNNEISEKSEIFDDQFSVERPDGSNFTLKIRSTKLEDSAMYFCASTMRDSPYEQYFGPGTRLTVT.

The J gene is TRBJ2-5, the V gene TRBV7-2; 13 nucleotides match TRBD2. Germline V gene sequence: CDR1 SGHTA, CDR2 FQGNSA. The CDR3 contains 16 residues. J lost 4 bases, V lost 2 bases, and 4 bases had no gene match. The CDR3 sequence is CASSLITSGRGETQYF. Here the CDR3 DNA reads TGTGCCAGCAGCTTAATAACTAGCGGGAGGGGAGAGACCCAGTACTTC. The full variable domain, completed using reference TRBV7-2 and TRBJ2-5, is GAGVSQSPSNKVTEKGKDVELRCDPISGHTALYWYRQSLGQGLEFLIYFQGNSAPDKSGLPSDRFSAERTGGSVSTLTIQRTQQEDSAVYLCASSLITSGRGETQYFGPGTRLLVL.

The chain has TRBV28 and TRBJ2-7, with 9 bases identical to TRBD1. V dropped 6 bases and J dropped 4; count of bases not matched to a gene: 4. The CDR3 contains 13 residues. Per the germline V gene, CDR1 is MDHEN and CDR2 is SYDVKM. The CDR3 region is CASSLQGAYEQYF. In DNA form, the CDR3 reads TGTGCCAGCAGCTTACAGGGGGCGTACGAGCAGTACTTC.